The text below deals with one T cell receptor (beta chain). This study enrolled people aged about 18 to 100 from 20 to 25 US geographic areas. The data derive from a study of blood T cell repertoires in COVID-19. On the study more broadly: Some COVID-19 samples were acute and others convalescent; all came from the United States, Italy and Spain.

V was cut by 1 base and J by 4 bases, with 7 bases left in between. The CDR3 length is 13 residues. The germline V gene encodes CDR1 LGHDT and CDR2 YNNKEL (reference sequence). Measured with immunoSEQ multiplex PCR; TCRdb has only the in-frame clones, and not every one. This sample yields approximately 350,000 clones, of which roughly nine tenths are seen a single time; 2.5% to 3% belongs to the top ten. The V call is TRBV3-1 (or the pseudogene TRBV3-2), the J call TRBJ1-2; D is ambiguous. Sequenced sample: PBMCs or T cells enriched from blood (not recorded which). The sequence was obtained from a woman in her twenties or thirties who had recovered from COVID-19. CDR3 in amino acids: CASSQGAVYGYTF. Written as DNA, the CDR3 is TGTGCCAGCAGCCAAGGGGCAGTCTATGGCTACACCTTC.